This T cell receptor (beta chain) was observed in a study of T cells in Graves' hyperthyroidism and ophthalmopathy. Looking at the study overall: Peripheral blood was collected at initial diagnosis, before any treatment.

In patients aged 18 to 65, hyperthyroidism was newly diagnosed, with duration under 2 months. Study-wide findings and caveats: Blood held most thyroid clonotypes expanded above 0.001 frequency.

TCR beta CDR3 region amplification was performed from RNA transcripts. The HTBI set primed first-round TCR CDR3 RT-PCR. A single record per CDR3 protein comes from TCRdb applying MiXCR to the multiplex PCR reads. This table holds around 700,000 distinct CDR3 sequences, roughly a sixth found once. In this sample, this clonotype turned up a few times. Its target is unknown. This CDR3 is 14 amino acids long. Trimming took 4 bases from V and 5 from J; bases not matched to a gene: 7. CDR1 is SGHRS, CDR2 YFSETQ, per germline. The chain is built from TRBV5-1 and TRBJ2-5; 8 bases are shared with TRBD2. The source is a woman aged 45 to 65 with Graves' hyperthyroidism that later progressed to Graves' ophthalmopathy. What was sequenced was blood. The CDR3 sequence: CASSVRPGGETQYF. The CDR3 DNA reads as TGCGCCAGCAGCGTCCGGCCGGGGGGGGAGACCCAGTACTTC.